The 9 T cell receptor beta chains given below trace back to one sample, sequenced in a study of blood T cell repertoires in COVID-19. Repertoires were generated with immunoSEQ multiplex PCR, while TCRdb's copy carries only in-frame clones and drops some. The sample holds about 120,000 clones, roughly 84% seen once. Sequencing was carried out using PBMCs or T cells enriched from blood (not recorded which). These receptor sequences come from a woman in her 30s who had recovered from COVID-19.

This clone was recorded at least ten times. The V and J genes are TRBV5-6 and TRBJ1-3; D possibly corresponds to TRBD1 (5 bases). The germline V gene encodes CDR1 SGHDT and CDR2 YYEEEE. The CDR3 length is 15 residues. Trimming cost V 5 bases and J 3 bases, with 15 bases left between them. The CDR3: CASRNPDSFGNTIYF. The CDR3 DNA reads as TGTGCCAGCAGGAACCCTGACAGCTTTGGAAACACCATATATTTT.

The J gene is TRBJ1-6, the V gene TRBV28; 7 bases map to TRBD1. The CDR3 extends over 15 amino acids. Germline assignment: CDR1 MDHEN and CDR2 SYDVKM. V dropped 5 bases and J dropped 10; count of bases not matched to a gene: 11. The CDR3 bases are TGTGCCAGCAGTCCCCCCCCGACAGGGTCGTCACCCCTCCACTTT. Its protein product is CASSPPPTGSSPLHF.

The CDR3 DNA reads as TGTGCCAGCAGTCCCTTACTAGCGGGTAAAGAGACCCAGTACTTC. It specifies CASSPLLAGKETQYF. The chain carries TRBV28 and TRBJ2-5, with 9 bases identical to TRBD2. Unmatched junction bases numbered 7, after V lost 5 bases and J lost 3 bases. Looked up from germline, CDR1 is MDHEN and CDR2 is SYDVKM. The CDR3 is made up of 15 amino acids.

The rearrangement joins TRBV5-1 to TRBJ2-2; D not certain. The germline V gene has CDR1 SGHRS and CDR2 YFSETQ. The CDR3 contains 15 residues. V dropped 4 bases and J dropped 6 bases, with 16 bases sitting between them. The DNA of the CDR3 is TGCGCCAGCAGCCTAAGTTTTGAGGTAGCCGGGGAGCTGTTTTTT. Residues: CASSLSFEVAGELFF.

This clone was seen repeatedly, ten times or more. This rearrangement joins TRBV25-1 to TRBJ1-2, with 8 positions matching TRBD1. The V and J ends lost 4 bases and 8 bases, in that order; junction bases with no gene match: 12. Germline-derived CDR1 and CDR2 are MGHDK and SYGVNS. The CDR3 runs 15 residues. The CDR3 DNA reads as TGTGCCAGCAGTGGTATTGGACAGGGCCTCGCGGGCTACACCTTC. The encoded protein is CASSGIGQGLAGYTF.

The V gene is TRBV19, the J gene TRBJ1-1; D gene ambiguous. The germline gives CDR1 LNHDA, CDR2 SQIVND (reference sequence). The CDR3 runs 12 residues. Trimming pared 6 bases from V and 1 base from J, leaving 6 bases between. CDR3 bases: TGTGCCAGTAGACAGACGAACACTGAAGCTTTCTTT. It specifies CASRQTNTEAFF.

The chain carries TRBV5-1 and TRBJ2-7; TRBD1 aligns across 7 bases. CDR3 length equals 14 residues. V was pared by 5 bases and J by 1 base, with 6 bases of the junction left unmatched. In germline, CDR1 is SGHRS, CDR2 YFSETQ. The CDR3 region is CASRRGDRSYEQYF. As DNA, the CDR3 is TGCGCCAGCAGAAGAGGGGACAGATCCTACGAGCAGTACTTC.

V is TRBV7-3 and J is TRBJ2-1; tentative D call: TRBD1 (5 bases). CDR3 size: 15 residues. V was trimmed by 5 bases and J by 6 bases, leaving 17 bases between them. The V gene's germline CDR1 is SGHTA and CDR2 FQGTGA. The CDR3 protein is CASSRQLTGANEQFF. CDR3 DNA sequence: TGTGCCAGCAGCCGACAGTTAACTGGGGCCAATGAGCAGTTCTTC. Full variable domain (missing parts from reference TRBV7-3 and TRBJ2-1): GAGVSQTPSNKVTEKGKYVELRCDPISGHTALYWYRQSLGQGPEFLIYFQGTGAADDSGLPNDRFFAVRPEGSVSTLKIQRTERGDSAVYLCASSRQLTGANEQFFGPGTRLTVL.

This sequence joins TRBV19 and TRBJ2-7; 14 bases are a match to TRBD2. The V gene's germline CDR1 is LNHDA and CDR2 SQIVND (reference sequence). The trim removed 3 bases at V and 4 bases at J, leaving 11 bases unmatched. CDR3 size: 18 residues. The DNA for the CDR3 is TGTGCCAGTAGTATTCGCGGGACTAGCGGGAGAGGCTCTTACGAGCAGTACTTC. It is translated as CASSIRGTSGRGSYEQYF.